This T cell receptor beta chain is drawn from a study of cytomegalovirus exposure and HLA in healthy donors. This clone was observed a single time. Its cognate antigen is unknown. Study results and limitations: Researchers reported in a later analysis that a missense DCLRE1C variant was tied to TCR beta V- and J-gene trimming. TCR sequences were mostly rare, though some public TCRs occurred in many donors. Association with HLA alleles at 0.05 false discovery rate was found for about 17,000 TCR beta sequences in a later analysis. In an earlier analysis, about 87% or about 30%: the productive usage of most TCR beta V segments.

Germline-derived CDR1 and CDR2 are LNHNV and YYDKDF (reference sequence). V was clipped by 3 bases and J by 3 bases; unmatched bases: 6. This CDR3 spans 16 amino acids. Primers for the PCR totalled 60 Vbeta and 13 Jbeta. The protocol was immunoSEQ multiplex PCR, while the TCRdb copy is restricted to in-frame clones and leaves out a portion. The repertoire has over 200,000 clones, 80% to 90% of them found once; the top ten carry more than 0.8%. The clonotype originates from a woman aged 18-29 years in good health and CMV-seronegative. The gene calls are TRBV15 and TRBJ1-5; TRBD1 matches 9 bases. The sample consisted of PBMCs. The CDR3 loop reads CATSRRDRAANQPQHF. The CDR3 coding sequence is TGTGCCACCAGCAGGCGGGACAGGGCGGCCAATCAGCCCCAGCATTTT.